This T cell receptor (beta chain) appears in the sequencing data of a study of response to subunit inactivated influenza vaccine. Whole-study results and caveats: Authors suggested that a seasonal influenza vaccination recruits few new T cells each time.

V was pared by 6 bases and J by 4 bases, with 6 bases of the junction left unmatched. This CDR3 contains 15 residues. From the RT-PCR reads, TCRdb called clonotypes with MiXCR, one entry per CDR3 protein. Of 600,000 to 850,000 distinct CDR3 sequences in the sample, 12% to 15% were seen once. With respect to this clonotype: Its target is not known.

The J gene is TRBJ2-1, the V gene TRBV12-3 or TRBV12-4; 10 nucleotides match TRBD2. Sequencing was performed on PBMCs from blood, taken around 15 days before vaccination. The source of this sequence is a man aged 50-59 years who received an inactivated influenza vaccine. The CDR3 is CASRAPAGGYNEQFF. CDR3 bases: TGTGCCAGCAGGGCTCCAGCGGGAGGGTACAATGAGCAGTTCTTC.